What follows is one T cell receptor beta chain and its context. These data belong to a study of blood T cell repertoires in COVID-19. Overall study: The samples span acute and convalescent COVID-19 from the United States, Italy and Spain.

Here immunoSEQ multiplex PCR was the method, and the copy in TCRdb shows in-frame clones only, minus some. The sample shows 6,500 to 7,000 clones, just over 85% of them seen only once. The V end was cut by 3 bases, the J end by 2 bases, with 7 bases between. CDR1 and CDR2 (germline): ENHRY, SYGVKD. The CDR3 loop spans 13 amino acids. The sample comprised peripheral blood. The chain links TRBV10-3 to TRBJ2-5; TRBD1 might be the D (5 bases). The origin of this receptor is a human donor with active COVID-19. The donor label of this sample is uncertain. CDR3 sequence: CAISDGHQETQYF. The CDR3 region has the DNA TGTGCCATCAGTGATGGACATCAAGAGACCCAGTACTTC.